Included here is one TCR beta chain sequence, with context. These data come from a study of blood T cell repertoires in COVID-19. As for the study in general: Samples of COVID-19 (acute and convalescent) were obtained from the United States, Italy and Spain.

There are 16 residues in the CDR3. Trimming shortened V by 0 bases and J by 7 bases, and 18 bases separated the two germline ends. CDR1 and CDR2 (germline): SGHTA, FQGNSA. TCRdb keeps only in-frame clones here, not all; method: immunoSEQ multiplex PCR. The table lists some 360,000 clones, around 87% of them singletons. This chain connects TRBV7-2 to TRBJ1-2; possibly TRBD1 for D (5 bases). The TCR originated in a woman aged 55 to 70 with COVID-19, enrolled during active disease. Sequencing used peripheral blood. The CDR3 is CASSLAGRGGSLGYTF. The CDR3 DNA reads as TGTGCCAGCAGCTTAGCGGGGAGGGGCGGTAGTCTTGGCTACACCTTC.